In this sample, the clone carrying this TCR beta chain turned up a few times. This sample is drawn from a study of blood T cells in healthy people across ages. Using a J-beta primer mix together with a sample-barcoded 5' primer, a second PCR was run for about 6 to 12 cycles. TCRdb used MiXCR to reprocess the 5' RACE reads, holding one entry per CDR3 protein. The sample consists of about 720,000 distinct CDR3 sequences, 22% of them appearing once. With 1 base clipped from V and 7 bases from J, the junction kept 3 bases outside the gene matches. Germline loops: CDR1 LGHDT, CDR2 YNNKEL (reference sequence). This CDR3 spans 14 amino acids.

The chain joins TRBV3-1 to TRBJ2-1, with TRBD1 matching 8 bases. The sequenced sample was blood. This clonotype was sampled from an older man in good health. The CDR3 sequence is CASSQGHRGNEQFF. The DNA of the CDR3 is TGTGCCAGCAGCCAAGGGCACAGGGGGAATGAGCAGTTCTTC.